This TCR beta chain stems from a study of CD8+CD57+ T cells in acquired aplastic anemia. Ten or more counts support this clonotype. Template material for TCR beta VDJ and CDR3 profiling consisted of genomic DNA. TCRdb itself ran the reads through MiXCR, one entry per CDR3 protein. The sample contains about 190,000 distinct CDR3 sequences, approximately 52% of which appear only once. The clonotype was recovered from a human donor in good health, serving as a control. Sequences were obtained from sorted CD4+, CD8+, or CD8+CD57+ T cells (not recorded which) from PBMCs.

CDR3 amino acids: CASSRVTGTGNMNTEAFF. The CDR3 nucleotides are TGTGCCAGCAGCAGGGTTACGGGGACAGGGAACATGAACACTGAAGCTTTCTTT. The V gene is TRBV7-8, the J gene TRBJ1-1; 9 nucleotides agree with TRBD1. Trimming at V came to 5 bases and at J to 0 bases, leaving 13 bases not matched to a gene. CDR3 length equals 18 residues. Germline-derived CDR1 and CDR2 are SGHVS and FQNEAQ.